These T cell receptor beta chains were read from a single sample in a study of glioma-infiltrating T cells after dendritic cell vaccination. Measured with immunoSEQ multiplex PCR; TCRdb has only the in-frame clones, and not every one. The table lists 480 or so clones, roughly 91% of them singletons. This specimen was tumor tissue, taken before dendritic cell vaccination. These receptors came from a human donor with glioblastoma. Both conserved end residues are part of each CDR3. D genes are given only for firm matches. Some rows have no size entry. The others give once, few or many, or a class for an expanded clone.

TGCGCCAGCAGCCAAACAGGGACTGGGGCCAACGTCCTGACTTTC,CASSQTGTGANVLTF,TRBJ2-6,.,TRBV5-1,.
TGTGCCAGCAGTTACCCCTCGACTAGCGGGTCAAAGACCCAGTACTTC,CASSYPSTSGSKTQYF,TRBJ2-5,.,TRBV6-6,TRBD2
TGTGCCAGCAGCTTGGGTCTAGATACGCAGTATTTT,CASSLGLDTQYF,TRBJ2-3,.,TRBV5-4,.
TGTGCCAGCAGCCGACAGGGTGGGAGCTATGGCTACACCTTC,CASSRQGGSYGYTF,TRBJ1-2,.,TRBV7-9,TRBD1
TGTGCCAGTATTCAACCCGGGACAGCCACCGGGGAGCTGTTTTTT,CASIQPGTATGELFF,TRBJ2-2,.,TRBV19,TRBD1
TGTGCCAGCAGCTTAGCAAATTTCGCTAGGCTAGCCAAAAACATTCAGTACTTC,CASSLANFARLAKNIQYF,TRBJ2-4,once,TRBV7-9,.
TGTGCCAGCAGTGTCACTTACCACTCTGGAAACACCATATATTTT,CASSVTYHSGNTIYF,TRBJ1-3,.,TRBV6-1,.
TGTGCCAGCTCACCGGCGGGGCAGTCCACCTACGAGCAGTACTTC,CASSPAGQSTYEQYF,TRBJ2-7,.,TRBV18,.
TGTGCCAGCAAGGGACAGGGTTACGTTCGCCCTAGAAACACCATATATTTT,CASKGQGYVRPRNTIYF,TRBJ1-3,.,TRBV28,TRBD1
TGTGCCAGCAGTGAAGAATCAGGACACTATGTCGACACTGAAGCTTTCTTT,CASSEESGHYVDTEAFF,TRBJ1-1,.,TRBV7-9,.
TGTGCCAGTAGTATGGGACTAGCGGGAGGCGTAGATACGCAGTATTTT,CASSMGLAGGVDTQYF,TRBJ2-3,.,TRBV19,TRBD2
TGTGCCAGCAGTGACCCTCGATCCGGGACAGGGGTCGACTCCTACGAGCAGTACTTC,CASSDPRSGTGVDSYEQYF,TRBJ2-7,.,TRBV2,TRBD1
TGTGCCAGCAGCTTGGAGGATGGAGCTTACAACACTGAAGCTTTCTTT,CASSLEDGAYNTEAFF,TRBJ1-1,.,TRBV5-5,.
TGTGCCACCAGCCGCAGGGTTACTACAGGGGCGGGTCAGCCCCAGCATTTT,CATSRRVTTGAGQPQHF,TRBJ1-5,.,TRBV15,TRBD1
TGTGCCAGCAGCGCAAGGACAGGAGAAGCTTTCTTT,CASSARTGEAFF,TRBJ1-1,.,TRBV9,TRBD1
TGTGCCAGCAGCGCGGACAGGGGAATTTTGGAGACCCAGTACTTC,CASSADRGILETQYF,TRBJ2-5,.,TRBV7-9,TRBD1
TGTGCCAGCTCAAGGGGGCAGGGGGGAGTCGGGGAGCTGTTTTTT,CASSRGQGGVGELFF,TRBJ2-2,once,TRBV19,.
TGCGCCAGCAGCCAGAGAGAACTAGCCCAACTTAGCACAGATACGCAGTATTTT,CASSQRELAQLSTDTQYF,TRBJ2-3,.,TRBV4-1,.
TGTGCCAGCAGTTACTTCGCAGGCCAATATAACTATGGCTACACCTTC,CASSYFAGQYNYGYTF,TRBJ1-2,.,TRBV6-5,.
TGTGCCAGCAGCGAACAGGGGGCCCAAGAGACCCAGTACTTC,CASSEQGAQETQYF,TRBJ2-5,.,TRBV9,TRBD1
TGCAGCGTTCTTAGCGGGAGTCGCAACGAGCAGTACTTC,CSVLSGSRNEQYF,TRBJ2-7,.,TRBV29-1,TRBD2
TGTGCCAGCAGTGGACAGGGGGCAGATACGCAGTATTTT,CASSGQGADTQYF,TRBJ2-3,.,TRBV2,TRBD1
TGTGCCAGCAGCTCTATAGAAGGGGACAGGGGAAGTCCCTACGAGCAGTACTTC,CASSSIEGDRGSPYEQYF,TRBJ2-7,.,TRBV7-9,TRBD1
TGTGCCAGCCGACAGGGACACTGCAATGAGCAGTTCTTC,CASRQGHCNEQFF,TRBJ2-1,.,TRBV27,TRBD1
TGTGCCAGCAGCCCCAGGCAGTCGAGCACAGATACGCAGTATTTT,CASSPRQSSTDTQYF,TRBJ2-3,.,TRBV5-6,.
TGTGCCAGCAGCCCCAGCAAAAACATTCAGTACTTC,CASSPSKNIQYF,TRBJ2-4,.,TRBV5-5,.
TGTGCCAGTAGTTTCGACACCTCTTCCTACGAGCAGTACTTC,CASSFDTSSYEQYF,TRBJ2-7,.,TRBV19,.
TGTGCCAGCAGTTTATCATCGGACAAGAGCAATCAGCCCCAGCATTTT,CASSLSSDKSNQPQHF,TRBJ1-5,.,TRBV27,.
TGTGCCAGCAGAGGGGCCAGGCCGAACACCGGGGAGCTGTTTTTT,CASRGARPNTGELFF,TRBJ2-2,.,TRBV7-6,.
TGTGCCAGCAGCTTAGAGACAGTTTATGAGCAGTTCTTC,CASSLETVYEQFF,TRBJ2-1,.,TRBV7-2,.
TGTGCCAGCAGTGAAAGAGGACTAGCGGGAGTTGCGGGCGAGCAGTACTTC,CASSERGLAGVAGEQYF,TRBJ2-7,.,TRBV25-1,TRBD2
TGTGCCAGCAGCTTAGGGGCAGGCTATGGCTACACCTTC,CASSLGAGYGYTF,TRBJ1-2,.,TRBV11-2,.
TGTGCCAGCAGCCATACCCCACCGGGGACAGGGAATTACAATGAGCAGTTCTTC,CASSHTPPGTGNYNEQFF,TRBJ2-1,few,TRBV7-9,TRBD1
TGTGCCAGTAGTATAGTGTCGGGAAGCTATGGCTACACCTTC,CASSIVSGSYGYTF,TRBJ1-2,.,TRBV19,.
TGTGCCAGCAGCTTGATTTACGGGTCCTATGGTAATGAAAAACTGTTTTTT,CASSLIYGSYGNEKLFF,TRBJ1-4,.,TRBV5-5,.
TGTGCCAGCAGCTTGCGTTCACCCGGGACTAGCGGGAGTGGCTACGAGCAGTACTTC,CASSLRSPGTSGSGYEQYF,TRBJ2-7,.,TRBV5-4,TRBD2
TGTGCCAGTAGAGGGGGGGCCGGGGAGCTGTTTTTT,CASRGGAGELFF,TRBJ2-2,.,TRBV6-1,.
TGCGCCAGCAGCTTGGACAGTTGGAACACTGAAGCTTTCTTT,CASSLDSWNTEAFF,TRBJ1-1,.,TRBV5-1,.
TGTGCCAGCAGTTTATGGACAGGGGGAGGGGAGACCCAGTACTTC,CASSLWTGGGETQYF,TRBJ2-5,.,TRBV27,TRBD1
TGTGCCAGCAGCAAGGGACAGGGGAGAGGGACGGGGGGGACAGATACGCAGTATTTT,CASSKGQGRGTGGTDTQYF,TRBJ2-3,.,TRBV7-3,TRBD1
TGTGCCAGTACCCAAAGGGGGACAGGGGTTGCCAAAAACATTCAGTACTTC,CASTQRGTGVAKNIQYF,TRBJ2-4,.,TRBV19,TRBD1
TGCGCCAGCAGCTCCCAGACTAGCGGAATCACAGATACGCAGTATTTT,CASSSQTSGITDTQYF,TRBJ2-3,once,TRBV5-1,TRBD2
TGCGCCAGCAGCCAAGATCATGCGGGTGGGGATACGCAGTATTTT,CASSQDHAGGDTQYF,TRBJ2-3,.,TRBV4-1,.
TGTGCCAGCAGCTTATCGTACAGCACGACAGATACGCAGTATTTT,CASSLSYSTTDTQYF,TRBJ2-3,.,TRBV7-3,.